The source of this T cell receptor (beta chain) is a study of cytomegalovirus exposure and HLA in healthy donors. Overall study context: When 398 donors were genotyped, more than 70% of them were found to fall in the Caucasian-associated ancestry cluster.

It was with 60 Vbeta and 13 Jbeta primers that the PCR ran. TCRdb's copy holds only in-frame clones and misses some; the assay was immunoSEQ multiplex PCR. The sample lists around 160,000 clones, 60% to 80% occurring once. Points from the study as a whole: There were some public TCRs occurring in many donors, but most TCR sequences were rare.

As for this clone: Its antigen is unidentified.

The origin of this receptor is a man aged 50 to 59 in good health and CMV-seropositive. Sequenced sample: PBMCs.

For the CDR3, the DNA is TGTGCCACCAGCAGAGGACTCCTCACTGGAAACACCATATATTTT. Protein: CATSRGLLTGNTIYF. V usage is TRBV15 and J usage is TRBJ1-3; unclear D gene. Trimming left V 1 base short and J 2 bases short, with 9 bases between. The CDR3 is 15 amino acids. The germline V gene has CDR1 LNHNV and CDR2 YYDKDF (reference sequence).